This record covers a single TCR beta chain. Its cognate antigen is unknown. A much larger clone lies a single base off, so this may be a read error. A second PCR of 7 to 11 cycles used a sample-barcoded 5' primer and a J-beta primer mix. MiXCR, applied by TCRdb to the 5' RACE reads, yields one record per CDR3 protein. The data hold 1.5 million to 2 million distinct CDR3 sequences, with roughly 32% observed a single time. The source of the sample is a study of blood T cells in healthy people across ages. Turning to the study itself: Template switching caught about one barcoded beta molecule for each two T cells. Notes on the study in general: Greater diversity and more naive CD4+ cells were seen in long-lived donors than in aged donors. Naive T cell percentage by flow cytometry tracked strongly with beta diversity.

The origin of this receptor is a woman in her twenties or thirties in good health. The sequenced material came from blood.

CDR3 loop: CSVEDRASGYKQYF. The CDR3 region has the DNA TGCAGCGTTGAAGATCGGGCTAGCGGGTACAAGCAGTACTTC. This sequence joins TRBV29-1 and TRBJ2-7; TRBD2 matches 8 bases. The J segment lost 8 bases and the V segment lost 0 bases, leaving 9 bases of the junction unmatched. Germline V CDR1 and CDR2: SQVTM, ANQGSEA. The CDR3 consists of 14 residues.